The rows below give T cell receptor beta chains drawn from one sample of a study of blood T cell repertoires in COVID-19. The data were produced by immunoSEQ multiplex PCR, yet TCRdb's version contains in-frame clones alone and is incomplete. The table shows about 300,000 clones, with about 81% occurring only once. Sequenced material: peripheral blood. Receptor source: a human donor with COVID-19, enrolled during active disease. The donor label of this sample is uncertain. Each CDR3 is given with its conserved first and last residue. A D gene is named only where the DNA matches it firmly. Clone size is shown for a subset of rows, as once, few, many or a class of expanded clone.

CDR3 protein: CASSQEGRNGYNEQFF
CDR3 DNA: TGCGCCAGCAGCCAAGAGGGGCGAAACGGATACAATGAGCAGTTCTTC
clone size: .
J gene: TRBJ2-1
V gene: TRBV4-3
D gene: .

CDR3 protein: CASSQGPAGGRATDTQYF
CDR3 DNA: TGTGCCAGCAGCCAAGGACCCGCTGGCGGGAGGGCCACAGATACGCAGTATTTT
clone size: .
J gene: TRBJ2-3
V gene: TRBV14
D gene: TRBD2

CDR3 protein: CASSRQGSNSPLHF
CDR3 DNA: TGTGCCAGCAGCCGACAGGGGAGTAATTCACCCCTCCACTTT
clone size: .
J gene: TRBJ1-6
V gene: TRBV2
D gene: TRBD1

CDR3 protein: CASRHGGGDLEQYF
CDR3 DNA: TGTGCCTCCCGCCACGGGGGGGGAGACCTTGAGCAGTATTTT
clone size: .
J gene: TRBJ2-3
V gene: TRBV27
D gene: TRBD2

CDR3 protein: CASSTGTGDYKQYF
CDR3 DNA: TGTGCCAGCAGTACCGGGACAGGAGATTACAAGCAGTACTTC
clone size: .
J gene: TRBJ2-7
V gene: TRBV28
D gene: TRBD1

CDR3 protein: CASRSILSNEKLFF
CDR3 DNA: TGTGCCAGCAGGAGTATCTTATCTAATGAAAAACTGTTTTTT
clone size: few
J gene: TRBJ1-4
V gene: TRBV5-5
D gene: .

CDR3 protein: CASSPMTLANYGYTF
CDR3 DNA: TGTGCCAGTAGTCCAATGACACTAGCTAACTATGGCTACACCTTC
clone size: .
J gene: TRBJ1-2
V gene: TRBV19
D gene: .

CDR3 protein: CASSFGTSGRARAVEQYF
CDR3 DNA: TGTGCCAGCTCATTCGGGACTAGCGGGAGGGCCCGCGCCGTCGAGCAGTACTTC
clone size: .
J gene: TRBJ2-7
V gene: TRBV18
D gene: TRBD2

CDR3 protein: CASSLGTGLYNEQFF
CDR3 DNA: TGTGCCAGCAGCCTCGGGACTGGACTATACAATGAGCAGTTCTTC
clone size: .
J gene: TRBJ2-1
V gene: TRBV3-1/TRBV3-2
D gene: .

CDR3 protein: CASSLALAGGGELFF
CDR3 DNA: TGCGCCAGCAGCTTGGCTCTAGCGGGAGGAGGGGAGCTGTTTTTT
clone size: few
J gene: TRBJ2-2
V gene: TRBV5-1
D gene: TRBD2

CDR3 protein: CASSLNRQGGEAFF
CDR3 DNA: TGTGCCAGCAGTCTAAACCGACAGGGCGGGGAAGCTTTCTTT
clone size: .
J gene: TRBJ1-1
V gene: TRBV27
D gene: TRBD1

CDR3 protein: CASSLAVGAGLGISGNTIYF
CDR3 DNA: TGCGCCAGCAGCTTGGCCGTGGGAGCTGGGCTCGGGATCTCTGGAAACACCATATATTTT
clone size: .
J gene: TRBJ1-3
V gene: TRBV5-1
D gene: .

CDR3 protein: CASSHLSTGEKGNTIYF
CDR3 DNA: TGTGCCAGCAGCCACCTCTCAACAGGGGAAAAGGGAAACACCATATATTTT
clone size: once
J gene: TRBJ1-3
V gene: TRBV3-1/TRBV3-2
D gene: TRBD1

CDR3 protein: CASTFDRGNQPQHF
CDR3 DNA: TGTGCCAGTACCTTCGACAGGGGCAACCAGCCCCAGCATTTT
clone size: .
J gene: TRBJ1-5
V gene: TRBV19
D gene: TRBD1

CDR3 protein: CASSLGQTQHF
CDR3 DNA: TGTGCCAGCAGTCTCGGACAAACCCAGCATTTT
clone size: many
J gene: TRBJ1-5
V gene: TRBV12-3/TRBV12-4
D gene: .

CDR3 protein: CASSPRQGTQPQHF
CDR3 DNA: TGTGCCAGCAGTCCGCGTCAGGGCACTCAGCCCCAGCATTTT
clone size: .
J gene: TRBJ1-5
V gene: TRBV27
D gene: .

CDR3 protein: CASSQPNYRGTEAFF
CDR3 DNA: TGTGCCAGCAGCCAACCTAACTACAGGGGAACTGAAGCTTTCTTT
clone size: .
J gene: TRBJ1-1
V gene: TRBV6-2/TRBV6-3
D gene: TRBD1

CDR3 protein: CAIREGEAGELFF
CDR3 DNA: TGTGCCATCAGGGAGGGGGAGGCCGGGGAGCTGTTTTTT
clone size: .
J gene: TRBJ2-2
V gene: TRBV10-3
D gene: .

CDR3 protein: CASSLGQAADTQYF
CDR3 DNA: TGTGCCAGCAGCTTGGGACAGGCAGCAGATACGCAGTATTTT
clone size: .
J gene: TRBJ2-3
V gene: TRBV5-4
D gene: .

CDR3 protein: CASSPGGTGGHEQYF
CDR3 DNA: TGTGCCAGCAGTCCGGGAGGGACAGGGGGACACGAGCAGTACTTC
clone size: .
J gene: TRBJ2-7
V gene: TRBV28
D gene: TRBD1

CDR3 protein: CASSLEGGAGEKLFF
CDR3 DNA: TGCGCCAGCAGCTTGGAGGGTGGGGCTGGTGAAAAACTGTTTTTT
clone size: .
J gene: TRBJ1-4
V gene: TRBV5-1
D gene: .

CDR3 protein: CASSPPGHRTSGSPGELFF
CDR3 DNA: TGTGCCAGCAGCCCCCCGGGACACCGGACTAGCGGGAGTCCCGGGGAGCTGTTTTTT
clone size: .
J gene: TRBJ2-2
V gene: TRBV11-3
D gene: TRBD2

CDR3 protein: CASSFGDSLHGYTF
CDR3 DNA: TGTGCCAGCAGTTTCGGGGACTCCTTGCACGGCTACACCTTC
clone size: .
J gene: TRBJ1-2
V gene: TRBV27
D gene: .

CDR3 protein: CASSQGNSGNQPQHF
CDR3 DNA: TGTGCCAGCAGCCAAGGGAACTCGGGTAATCAGCCCCAGCATTTT
clone size: .
J gene: TRBJ1-5
V gene: TRBV3-1/TRBV3-2
D gene: .

CDR3 protein: CSVSSDGVRAFF
CDR3 DNA: TGCAGCGTTTCTTCGGACGGGGTGCGGGCTTTCTTT
clone size: once
J gene: TRBJ1-1
V gene: TRBV29-1
D gene: .

CDR3 protein: CASSFADYGYTF
CDR3 DNA: TGTGCCAGCAGTTTTGCAGACTATGGCTACACCTTC
clone size: .
J gene: TRBJ1-2
V gene: TRBV12-3/TRBV12-4
D gene: .

CDR3 protein: CASSMRGKTEAFF
CDR3 DNA: TGTGCCAGTAGTATGAGGGGGAAGACTGAAGCTTTCTTT
clone size: once
J gene: TRBJ1-1
V gene: TRBV19
D gene: .

CDR3 protein: CASSPLQGLNTEAFF
CDR3 DNA: TGTGCCAGCAGCCCTCTACAGGGGCTGAACACTGAAGCTTTCTTT
clone size: few
J gene: TRBJ1-1
V gene: TRBV7-9
D gene: TRBD1

CDR3 protein: CASSFGPGGGYTF
CDR3 DNA: TGTGCCAGCAGTTTCGGTCCAGGGGGAGGCTACACCTTC
clone size: .
J gene: TRBJ1-2
V gene: TRBV12-3/TRBV12-4
D gene: TRBD1

CDR3 protein: CASSTPGQGASYTF
CDR3 DNA: TGTGCCAGTAGTACACCGGGACAGGGAGCGAGCTACACCTTC
clone size: few
J gene: TRBJ1-2
V gene: TRBV19
D gene: TRBD1

CDR3 protein: CASSPGQFIYNEQFF
CDR3 DNA: TGTGCCAGCAGTCCGGGACAGTTTATCTACAATGAGCAGTTCTTC
clone size: .
J gene: TRBJ2-1
V gene: TRBV27
D gene: TRBD1

CDR3 protein: CASSLRTLNEQFF
CDR3 DNA: TGTGCCAGCAGCTTACGGACACTAAATGAGCAGTTCTTC
clone size: .
J gene: TRBJ2-1
V gene: TRBV7-9
D gene: .

CDR3 protein: CASSTQGASNQPQHF
CDR3 DNA: TGTGCCAGCAGCACACAGGGCGCAAGCAATCAGCCCCAGCATTTT
clone size: .
J gene: TRBJ1-5
V gene: TRBV5-5
D gene: .

CDR3 protein: CASSSRGQGTGMNTEAFF
CDR3 DNA: TGTGCCAGCAGTTCTCGGGGACAGGGTACTGGGATGAACACTGAAGCTTTCTTT
clone size: .
J gene: TRBJ1-1
V gene: TRBV28
D gene: TRBD1